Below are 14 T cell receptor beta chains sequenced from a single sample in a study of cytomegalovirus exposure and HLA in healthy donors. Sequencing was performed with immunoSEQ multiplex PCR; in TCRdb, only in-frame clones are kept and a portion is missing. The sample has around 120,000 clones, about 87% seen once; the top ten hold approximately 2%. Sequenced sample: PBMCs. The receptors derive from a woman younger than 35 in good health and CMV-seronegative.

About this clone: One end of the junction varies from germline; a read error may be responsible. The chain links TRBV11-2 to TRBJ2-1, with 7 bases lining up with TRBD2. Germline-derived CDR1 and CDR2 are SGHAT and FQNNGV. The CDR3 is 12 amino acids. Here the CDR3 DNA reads TGTGCCAGCAGCTTAGATGAGGGCGGGGGAATCTTC. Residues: CASSLDEGGGIF.

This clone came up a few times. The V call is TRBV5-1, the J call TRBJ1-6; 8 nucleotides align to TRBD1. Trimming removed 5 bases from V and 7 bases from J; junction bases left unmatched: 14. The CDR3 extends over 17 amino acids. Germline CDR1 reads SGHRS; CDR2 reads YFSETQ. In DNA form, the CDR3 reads TGCGCCAGCAGTTGGCAGGGGGCCCTCGGTGAGAATTCACCCCTCCACTTT. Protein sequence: CASSWQGALGENSPLHF.

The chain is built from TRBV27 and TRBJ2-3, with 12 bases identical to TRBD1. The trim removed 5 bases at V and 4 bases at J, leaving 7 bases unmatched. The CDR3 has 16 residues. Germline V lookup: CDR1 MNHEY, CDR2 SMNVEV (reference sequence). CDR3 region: CASSPTGTGGADTQYF. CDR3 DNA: TGTGCCAGCAGTCCGACCGGGACAGGGGGCGCAGATACGCAGTATTTT.

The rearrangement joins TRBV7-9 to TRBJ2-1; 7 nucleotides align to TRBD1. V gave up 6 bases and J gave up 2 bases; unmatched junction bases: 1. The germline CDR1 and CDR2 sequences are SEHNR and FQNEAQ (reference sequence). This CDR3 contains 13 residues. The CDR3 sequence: CASRGQTYNEQFF. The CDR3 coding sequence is TGTGCCAGCAGGGGACAGACCTACAATGAGCAGTTCTTC.

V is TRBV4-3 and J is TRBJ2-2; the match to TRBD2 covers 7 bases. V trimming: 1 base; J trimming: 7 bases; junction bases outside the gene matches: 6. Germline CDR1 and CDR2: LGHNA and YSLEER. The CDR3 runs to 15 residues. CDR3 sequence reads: CASSQVIGGVGELFF. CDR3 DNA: TGCGCCAGCAGCCAAGTTATTGGGGGGGTCGGGGAGCTGTTTTTT.

CDR3 nucleotide sequence: TGTGCCAGCAGTGAATGGGGGGGCCCCCTCTTCGCTAGCACAGATACGCAGTATTTT. Its translation is CASSEWGGPLFASTDTQYF. The chain joins TRBV2 to TRBJ2-3; tentatively, D is TRBD2 (7 bases). This CDR3 is built from 19 residues. Deletions cut 2 bases from V and 0 bases from J, with 21 bases between. Germline values: CDR1 SNHLY, CDR2 FYNNEI.

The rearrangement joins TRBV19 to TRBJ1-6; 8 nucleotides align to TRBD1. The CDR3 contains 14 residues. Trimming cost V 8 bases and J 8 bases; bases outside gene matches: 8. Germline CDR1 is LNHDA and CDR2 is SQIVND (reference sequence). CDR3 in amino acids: CASGPGQGYSPLHF. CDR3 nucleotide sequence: TGTGCCAGTGGGCCAGGACAGGGTTATTCACCCCTCCACTTT.

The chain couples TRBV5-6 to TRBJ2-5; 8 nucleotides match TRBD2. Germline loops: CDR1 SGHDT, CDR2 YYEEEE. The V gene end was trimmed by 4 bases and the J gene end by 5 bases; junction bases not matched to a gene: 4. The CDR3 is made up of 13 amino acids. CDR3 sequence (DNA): TGTGCCAGCAGCCCGACTAGCGATGAGACCCAGTACTTC. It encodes CASSPTSDETQYF. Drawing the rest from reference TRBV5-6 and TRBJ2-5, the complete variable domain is DAGVTQSPTHLIKTRGQQVTLRCSPKSGHDTVSWYQQALGQGPQFIFQYYEEEERQRGNFPDRFSGHQFPNYSSELNVNALLLGDSALYLCASSPTSDETQYFGPGTRLLVL.

CDR3 coding DNA: TGTGCCAGCAGCGTAGCCCCAGGGGGAAGAGGTACAGATACGCAGTATTTT. Translated: CASSVAPGGRGTDTQYF. The chain employs TRBV9 and TRBJ2-3; 7 bases fit TRBD1. The CDR3 has 17 amino acids. Trimming took 0 bases from V and 3 from J; bases not matched to a gene: 10. Germline values: CDR1 SGDLS, CDR2 YYNGEE.

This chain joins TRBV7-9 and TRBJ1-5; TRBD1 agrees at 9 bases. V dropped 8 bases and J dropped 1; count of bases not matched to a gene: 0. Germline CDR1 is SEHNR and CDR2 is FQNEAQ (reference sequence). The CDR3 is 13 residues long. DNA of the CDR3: TGTGCCAGCGGGACAGGGAGCAATCAGCCCCAGCATTTT. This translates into CASGTGSNQPQHF.

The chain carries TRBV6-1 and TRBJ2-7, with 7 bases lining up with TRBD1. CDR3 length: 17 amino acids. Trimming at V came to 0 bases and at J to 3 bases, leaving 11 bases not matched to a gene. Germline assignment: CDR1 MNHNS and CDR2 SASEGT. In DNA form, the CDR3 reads TGTGCCAGCAGTGAAGCGCGGGTCGGGACAGTCCGCTACGAGCAGTACTTC. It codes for CASSEARVGTVRYEQYF.

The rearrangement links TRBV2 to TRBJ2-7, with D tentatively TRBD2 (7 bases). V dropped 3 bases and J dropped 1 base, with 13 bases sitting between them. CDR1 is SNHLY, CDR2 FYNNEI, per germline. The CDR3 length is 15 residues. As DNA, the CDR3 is TGTGCCAGCAGTGAGAGGGGGAGGGGGTCCTACGAGCAGTACTTC. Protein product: CASSERGRGSYEQYF.

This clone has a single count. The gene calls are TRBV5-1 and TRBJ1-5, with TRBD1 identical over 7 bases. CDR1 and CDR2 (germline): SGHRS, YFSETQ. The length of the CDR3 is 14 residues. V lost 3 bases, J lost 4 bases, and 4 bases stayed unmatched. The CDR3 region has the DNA TGCGCCAGCAGCTGGGGGGACAGAAATCAGCCCCAGCATTTT. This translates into CASSWGDRNQPQHF.

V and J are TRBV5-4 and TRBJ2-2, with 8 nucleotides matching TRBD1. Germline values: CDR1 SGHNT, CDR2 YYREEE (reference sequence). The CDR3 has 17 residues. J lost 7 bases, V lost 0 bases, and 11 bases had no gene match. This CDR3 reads CASSLAIAGGAGGELFF. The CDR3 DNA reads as TGTGCCAGCAGCTTGGCAATTGCAGGGGGCGCGGGCGGGGAGCTGTTTTTT.